This entry describes one T cell receptor (beta chain). Its matching antigen is unknown. Sequenced by immunoSEQ multiplex PCR; TCRdb stores in-frame clones only, minus some. Of 300,000 to 400,000 clones listed, around 81% are singletons. The source of the sample is a study of Ad26.COV2.S vaccination and SARS-CoV-2 variants. The overall study: Donor was in the COV1001 Ad26.COV2.S trial arm. Study outcomes and limitations: Compared with placebo recipients, vaccine recipients had higher spike-specific TCR breadth.

Treatment reported: roughly 20 received Ad26.COV2.S at low or high dose, single or two shots; a few received placebo; per-sample allocation not given. Sampling took place 63 days after the first vaccine or placebo injection. Donor was an adult aged 18-55 years in Boston. Wuhan-strain spike was delivered by a replication-incompetent Ad26 vector. The source material was peripheral blood, sampled in a trial of Ad26.COV2.S vaccine versus placebo. This receptor was obtained from a person between 18 and 60 years old who received the Ad26.COV2.S COVID-19 vaccine or a placebo.

The CDR3 reads CASSQAKTAATYEQYF. As DNA, the CDR3 is TGTGCCAGCAGCCAAGCGAAGACGGCAGCTACCTACGAGCAGTACTTC. V is TRBV3-1 (or the pseudogene TRBV3-2) and J is TRBJ2-7; D is unresolved. Trimming shortened V by 1 base and J by 2 bases, and 15 bases separated the two germline ends. The CDR3 is 16 amino acids. CDR1 and CDR2 (germline): LGHDT, YNNKEL (reference sequence).